This T cell receptor (beta chain) was identified in a study of Graves' ophthalmopathy and Graves' hyperthyroidism. Findings and limits, study-wide: Blood also contained most of the expanded thyroid clonotypes above 0.001 frequency.

A word on this clonotype: Antigen specificity is unknown. Without the conserved terminal phenylalanine or tryptophan, this CDR3 likely stems from a read error. The DNA is left out, because the CDR3 cannot be placed on it with certainty; the CDR3 is given as TCRdb lists it.

The authors amplified TCR beta CDR3 regions, and they did so from RNA transcripts for repertoire sequencing. First-round RT-PCR relied on HTBI primers, and a second-round multiplex PCR came next. TCRdb redid the calling of the multiplex PCR reads with MiXCR, one entry per CDR3 protein. The sample includes around 590,000 distinct CDR3 sequences, 35% to 40% of them seen just once. Aged 18 to 65, hyperthyroidism patients had been newly diagnosed, with under 2 months' duration. Excluded were patients with other autoimmune diseases, uncontrolled infections, pregnancy or lactation. Germline-derived CDR1 and CDR2 are DFQATT and SNEGSKA (reference sequence). The CDR3 length equals 11 residues, ends included.

The chain combines TRBV20-1 with TRBJ2-5; the table's D call of TRBD1 was not tested on the DNA. This receptor was identified in an adult man with Graves' hyperthyroidism. The sequencing sample was made of peripheral blood or thyroid tissue (not recorded which). The CDR3: CSAIWTGEGYT.